The following is a TCR beta chain sequence with its context. This CDR3 is built from 17 residues. The germline CDR1 and CDR2 sequences are SGHTA and FQGTGA. With 3 bases removed from V and 2 bases from J, the gap between germline ends came to 18 bases. The data derive from a study of T cell changes during pregnancy in multiple sclerosis. Using immunoSEQ multiplex PCR, the repertoire was profiled, and TCRdb retains in-frame clones only, with some absent. The sample lists approximately 47,000 clones; roughly 89% were seen once. The receptor was isolated from a female donor with multiple sclerosis, enrolled in a pregnancy study. This specimen was peripheral blood, taken in the first trimester of pregnancy. The V call is TRBV7-3, the J call TRBJ2-3, with a possible D match to TRBD1 (6 bases). The CDR3 DNA sequence: TGTGCCAGCAGCTTCCACCCGAGACAGGCAGACACAGATACGCAGTATTTT. This encodes CASSFHPRQADTDTQYF. Supplemented by reference TRBV7-3 and TRBJ2-3, the full variable domain reads GAGVSQTPSNKVTEKGKYVELRCDPISGHTALYWYRQSLGQGPEFLIYFQGTGAADDSGLPNDRFFAVRPEGSVSTLKIQRTERGDSAVYLCASSFHPRQADTDTQYFGPGTRLTVL.